This entry is about one T cell receptor beta chain. The ends lost 4 bases at V and 6 bases at J; junction bases unmatched: 7. Germline values: CDR1 SGHNT, CDR2 YYREEE (reference sequence). The CDR3 is 17 amino acids. The sample comes from a study of shared clonotypes between healthy human individuals. Data came from immunoSEQ multiplex PCR; TCRdb stores just in-frame clones and leaves some out. The sample records approximately 330,000 clones, 70% to 75% being singletons. The source is a man in his thirties or forties in good health. The material sequenced was memory CD4+ T cells sorted from blood. Subset given: CD45RA-negative fraction. J is TRBJ2-1 and V is TRBV5-4; TRBD2 matches 16 bases. The CDR3 bases are TGTGCCAGCAGCCTTGGGACTAGCGGGAGGGGATCCAATGAGCAGTTCTTC. Translation gives CASSLGTSGRGSNEQFF.